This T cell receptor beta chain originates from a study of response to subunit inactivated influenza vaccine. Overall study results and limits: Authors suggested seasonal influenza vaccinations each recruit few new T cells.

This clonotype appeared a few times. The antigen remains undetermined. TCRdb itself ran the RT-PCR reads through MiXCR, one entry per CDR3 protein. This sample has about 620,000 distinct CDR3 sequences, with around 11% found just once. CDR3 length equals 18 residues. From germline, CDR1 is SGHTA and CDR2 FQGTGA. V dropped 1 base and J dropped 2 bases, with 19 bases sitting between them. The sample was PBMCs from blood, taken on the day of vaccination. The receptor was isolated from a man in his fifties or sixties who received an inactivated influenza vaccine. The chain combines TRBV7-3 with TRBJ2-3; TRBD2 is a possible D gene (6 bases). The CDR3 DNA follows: TGTGCCAGCAGCTTAAGCGGGACTTCTCCAGACTCCACAGATACGCAGTATTTT. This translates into CASSLSGTSPDSTDTQYF.